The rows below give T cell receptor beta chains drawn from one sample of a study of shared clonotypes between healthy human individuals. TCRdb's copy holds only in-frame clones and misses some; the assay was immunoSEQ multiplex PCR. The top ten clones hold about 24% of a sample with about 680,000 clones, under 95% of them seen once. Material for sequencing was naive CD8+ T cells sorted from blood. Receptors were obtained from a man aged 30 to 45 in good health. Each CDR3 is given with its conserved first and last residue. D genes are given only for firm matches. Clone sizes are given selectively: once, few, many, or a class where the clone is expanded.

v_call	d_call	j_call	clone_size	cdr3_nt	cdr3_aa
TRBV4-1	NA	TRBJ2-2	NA	TGCGCCAGCAGCCAAGAATGGGGTCACGCGAACACCGGGGAGCTGTTTTTT	CASSQEWGHANTGELFF
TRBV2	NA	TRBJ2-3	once	TGTGCCAGCAGGGGGGTCACAGATACGCAGTATTTT	CASRGVTDTQYF
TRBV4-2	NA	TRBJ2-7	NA	TGTGCCAGCAGTGGGGGGCACACTGGAATCTACGAGCAGTACTTC	CASSGGHTGIYEQYF
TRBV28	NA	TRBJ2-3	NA	TGTGCCAGCAGTTTAGCGGGAAACGTTACAGATACGCAGTATTTT	CASSLAGNVTDTQYF
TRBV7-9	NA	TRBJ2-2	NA	TGTGCCAGCAGCTTCCCAGAGGGGTTGACAGAGAACACCGGGGAGCTGTTTTTT	CASSFPEGLTENTGELFF
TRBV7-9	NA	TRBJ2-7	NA	TGTGCCAGCAGCTTTGGCAACTACGAGCAGTACTTC	CASSFGNYEQYF
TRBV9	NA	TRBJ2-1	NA	TGTGCCAGCAGCGCCCTGCTGGTCAGTGAGCAGTTCTTC	CASSALLVSEQFF
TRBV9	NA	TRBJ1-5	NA	TGTGCCAGCAGCGTAGGTGGGGGTTTGAATCAGCCCCAGCATTTT	CASSVGGGLNQPQHF
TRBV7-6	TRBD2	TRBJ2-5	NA	TGTGCCAGCAGCTTTGAGCGGGGGAGTGATAAACGAGAGACCCAGTACTTC	CASSFERGSDKRETQYF
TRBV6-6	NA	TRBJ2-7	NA	TGTGCCAGCAGTTCGGGACTTTACGAGCAGTACTTC	CASSSGLYEQYF
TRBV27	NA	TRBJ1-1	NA	TGTGCCAGCCCGGGCGGGGAGAACACTGAAGCTTTCTTT	CASPGGENTEAFF
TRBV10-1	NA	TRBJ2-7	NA	TGCGCCAGCAGTTTCCCGATCCGCGAGCAGTACTTC	CASSFPIREQYF
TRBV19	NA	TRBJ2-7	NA	TGTGCCAGTAGTAGCTTCGCAGGGGGGTTCTACGAGCAGTACTTC	CASSSFAGGFYEQYF
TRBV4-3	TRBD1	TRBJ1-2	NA	TGCGCCAGCAGCCAAGATCCCGGGACAGGGGGAACGCGAGGCTACACCTTC	CASSQDPGTGGTRGYTF
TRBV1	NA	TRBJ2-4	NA	TGCACCAGCAGCCAACCAGACAGATTAGCCAAAAACATTCAGTACTTC	CTSSQPDRLAKNIQYF
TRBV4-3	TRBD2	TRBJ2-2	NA	TGCGCCAGCAGCCAAGATGGCGCGGGGACTAGCTCTGCCGGGGAGCTGTTTTTT	CASSQDGAGTSSAGELFF
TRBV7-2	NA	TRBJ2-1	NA	TGTGCCAGCAGCTTAGGTGACGTAGGGGCGAATGAGCAGTTCTTC	CASSLGDVGANEQFF
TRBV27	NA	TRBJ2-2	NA	TGTGCCAGCAGTTTATCTGGGGCGAACACCGGGGAGCTGTTTTTT	CASSLSGANTGELFF
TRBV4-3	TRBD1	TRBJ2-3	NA	TGCGCCAGCAGCCAAGAAGGTCCAGGGGACATGGACAGGGCGTTCAGCACAGATACGCAGTATTTT	CASSQEGPGDMDRAFSTDTQYF
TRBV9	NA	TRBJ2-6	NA	TGTGCCAGCAGGGTCTTCGTAGCGCAAGGGGCCAACGTCCTGACTTTC	CASRVFVAQGANVLTF
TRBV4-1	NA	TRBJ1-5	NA	TGCGCCAGCAGCTCCCTCGGCGATGATAGCAATCAGCCCCAGCATTTT	CASSSLGDDSNQPQHF
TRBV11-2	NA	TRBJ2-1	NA	TGTGCCAGCAGCTTAGAGGGCTTGCTTCAGTTCTTC	CASSLEGLLQFF
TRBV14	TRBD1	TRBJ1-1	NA	TGTGCCAGCAGCCAAGACACCCTTGACAGGGACACTGAAGCTTTCTTT	CASSQDTLDRDTEAFF
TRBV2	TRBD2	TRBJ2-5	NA	TGTGCCAGCAGTGACAATGCTAGCGGGAGGAATCGAGAGACCCAGTACTTC	CASSDNASGRNRETQYF
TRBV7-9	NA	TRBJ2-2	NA	TGTGCCAGCAGCCTCCTTATCGGGGAGCTGTTTTTT	CASSLLIGELFF
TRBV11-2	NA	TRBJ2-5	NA	TGTGCCAGCAGCTTACAGAGTTACTTCCAAGAGACCCAGTACTTC	CASSLQSYFQETQYF
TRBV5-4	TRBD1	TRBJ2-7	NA	TGTGCCAGCAGCCCGGACAGGGTAGCCCACGAGCAGTACTTC	CASSPDRVAHEQYF
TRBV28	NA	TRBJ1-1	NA	TGTGCCAGCAGTTTAGCCCCTAGGACTGAAGCTTTCTTT	CASSLAPRTEAFF
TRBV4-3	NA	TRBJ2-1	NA	TGCGCCAGCAGCCAAGACTGGGGGAGCGGAAATGAGCAGTTCTTC	CASSQDWGSGNEQFF
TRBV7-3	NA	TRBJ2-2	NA	TGTGCCAGCAGCTCGCCCAGGGAGAACACCGGGGAGCTGTTTTTT	CASSSPRENTGELFF
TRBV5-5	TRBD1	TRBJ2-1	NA	TGTGCCAGCAGCTTGCGGGACAGGGGGGGCAATGAGCAGTTCTTC	CASSLRDRGGNEQFF
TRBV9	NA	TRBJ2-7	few	TGTGCCAGCAGCGTAGCTATACCGGGCTACGAGCAGTACTTC	CASSVAIPGYEQYF
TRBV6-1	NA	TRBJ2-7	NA	TGTGCCAGCAGGCCCGACAGGACCTCCTACGAGCAGTACTTC	CASRPDRTSYEQYF
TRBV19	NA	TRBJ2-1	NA	TGTGCCAGTAGTAGGACGTCTGGATCCTACAATGAGCAGTTCTTC	CASSRTSGSYNEQFF
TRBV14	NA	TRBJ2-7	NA	TGTGCCAGCAGCCAAGGCCGGACCTACGAGCAGTACTTC	CASSQGRTYEQYF
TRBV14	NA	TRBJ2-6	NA	TGTGCCAGCAGCCTTTCTGGGGCCAACGTCCTGACTTTC	CASSLSGANVLTF
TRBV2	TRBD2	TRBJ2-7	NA	TGTGCCAGCAGTGTCCCCCTAGCGGGAGGGCCGCACGAGCAGTACTTC	CASSVPLAGGPHEQYF
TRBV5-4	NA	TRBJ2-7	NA	TGTGCCAGCAGCCGACAGGAGGGCAACGAGCAGTACTTC	CASSRQEGNEQYF
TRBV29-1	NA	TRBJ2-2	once	TGCAGCGTTGAGTTTTCACATTTCACCGGGGAGCTGTTTTTT	CSVEFSHFTGELFF
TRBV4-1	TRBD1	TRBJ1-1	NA	TGCGCCAGCAGCCAAATACAGGGGGCTGACACTGAAGCTTTCTTT	CASSQIQGADTEAFF
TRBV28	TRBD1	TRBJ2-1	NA	TGTGCCAGCAGGCGAGGACAGGACGCCACCTACAATGAGCAGTTCTTC	CASRRGQDATYNEQFF
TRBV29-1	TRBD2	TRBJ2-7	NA	TGCAGCGCCCAGGGACTAGCGGAATACGAGCAGTACTTC	CSAQGLAEYEQYF
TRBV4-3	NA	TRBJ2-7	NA	TGCGCCAGCAGCCAAGATAGGCACTCGGCAGGACTCTCCTACGAGCAGTACTTC	CASSQDRHSAGLSYEQYF
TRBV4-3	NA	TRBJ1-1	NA	TGCGCCAGCAGCCAAGCGGGGACTGAAGCTTTCTTT	CASSQAGTEAFF
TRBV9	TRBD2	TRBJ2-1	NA	TGTGCCAGCAGCGGACGCGGGAGGGCCCATAATGAGCAGTTCTTC	CASSGRGRAHNEQFF
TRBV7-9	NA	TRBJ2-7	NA	TGTGCCAGCTGTCCGAAGGTAAACTACGAGCAGTACTTC	CASCPKVNYEQYF
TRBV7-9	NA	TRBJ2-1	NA	TGTGCCAGCAGCACCAAAACCCTCATGAGCTACAATGAGCAGTTCTTC	CASSTKTLMSYNEQFF
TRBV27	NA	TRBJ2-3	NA	TGTGCCAGCAGTACCAGCCCCAGGGGGGCAGCAGATACGCAGTATTTT	CASSTSPRGAADTQYF
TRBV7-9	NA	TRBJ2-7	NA	TGTGCCAGCAGCCCCGCGGATGCTTTCGAGCAGTACTTC	CASSPADAFEQYF
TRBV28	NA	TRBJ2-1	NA	TGTGCCAGCAGTTTATCAGAGACAGCAATGCCAGGATACAATGAGCAGTTCTTC	CASSLSETAMPGYNEQFF
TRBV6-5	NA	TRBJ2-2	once	TGTGCCAGCGGAATGGGGACCGGGGAGCTGTTTTTT	CASGMGTGELFF
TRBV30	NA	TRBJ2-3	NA	TGTGCCTGGAGTGCTGGGACTCCGAGGGATACGCAGTATTTT	CAWSAGTPRDTQYF
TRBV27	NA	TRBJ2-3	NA	TGTGCCAGCAGATCCCCTCGCCCAGATACGCAGTATTTT	CASRSPRPDTQYF